This T cell receptor beta chain emerged from a study of blood T cell repertoires in COVID-19. Germline V gene data show CDR1 as SGDLS and CDR2 as YYNGEE. After removal of 0 bases from V and 0 bases from J, the junction contained 2 bases not matched to a gene. The CDR3 is 16 amino acids. The authors' processing: Cell counts per sample came from amplifying reference gene primers. The repertoire was sequenced with immunoSEQ multiplex PCR; TCRdb's copy has only in-frame clones and lacks some. That table furnishes V, J and clone size, whereas the DNA furnished D and trimming. This sample has 250,000 or so clones, with approximately 85% found just once.

V and J are TRBV9 and TRBJ1-3; TRBD1 agrees at 8 bases. Sequenced sample: PBMCs or T cells enriched from blood (not recorded which). The receptor was isolated from a woman between 45 and 60 years old who had recovered from COVID-19. The CDR3 spells CASSVADRGSGNTIYF. In DNA form, the CDR3 reads TGTGCCAGCAGCGTAGCCGACAGGGGCTCTGGAAACACCATATATTTT.